This TCR beta chain was identified during a study of control samples from healthy donors and cancer patients. This clone was observed a handful of times. Sequencing used immunoSEQ multiplex PCR; TCRdb keeps in-frame clones, though not all of them. The table has approximately 46,000 clones, approximately 90% seen once; the top ten hold approximately 0.8%. J lost 0 bases, V lost 5 bases, and 9 bases had no gene match. The CDR3 contains 16 residues. CDR1 is SGHNT, CDR2 YYREEE, per germline (reference sequence). The material sequenced was PBMCs. The chain combines TRBV5-4 with TRBJ1-2, with 8 bases aligning to TRBD1. This clonotype originated in a man between 25 and 39 years old with colorectal cancer. The CDR3 loop is CASSPGQGRPNYGYTF. Here the CDR3 DNA reads TGTGCCAGCAGTCCCGGACAGGGACGACCTAACTATGGCTACACCTTC. Full variable domain (rest looked up from reference TRBV5-4 and TRBJ1-2): ETGVTQSPTHLIKTRGQQVTLRCSSQSGHNTVSWYQQALGQGPQFIFQYYREEENGRGNFPPRFSGLQFPNYSSELNVNALELDDSALYLCASSPGQGRPNYGYTFGSGTRLTVV.